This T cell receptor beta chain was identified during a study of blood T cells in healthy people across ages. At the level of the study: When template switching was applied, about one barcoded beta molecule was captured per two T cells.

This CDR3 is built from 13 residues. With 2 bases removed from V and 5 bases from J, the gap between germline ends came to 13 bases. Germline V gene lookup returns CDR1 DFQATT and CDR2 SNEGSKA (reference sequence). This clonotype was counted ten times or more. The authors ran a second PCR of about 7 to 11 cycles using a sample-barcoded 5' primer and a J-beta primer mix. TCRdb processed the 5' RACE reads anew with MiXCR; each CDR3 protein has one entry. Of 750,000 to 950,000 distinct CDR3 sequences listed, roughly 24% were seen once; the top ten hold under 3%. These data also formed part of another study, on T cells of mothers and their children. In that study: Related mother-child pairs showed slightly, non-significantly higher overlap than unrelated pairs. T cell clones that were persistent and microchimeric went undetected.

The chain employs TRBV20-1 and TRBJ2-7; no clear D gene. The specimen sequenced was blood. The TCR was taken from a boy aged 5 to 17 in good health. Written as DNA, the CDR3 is TGCAGTGCTAGACGAGAACGTTGGGACGAGCAGTACTTC. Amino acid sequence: CSARRERWDEQYF.